This TCR beta chain was observed in a study of T cell repertoires in cytomegalovirus infection. Study-wide context: Signatures in public TCR beta sequences pointed to both CMV infection and matching HLA type. Findings and limits, study-wide: Individuals carrying CMV plus the relevant HLA were identified by cumulative frequency of public TCR beta families.

Of note for this clonotype: Its antigen is not known.

A single record per CDR3 protein comes from TCRdb applying MiXCR to the reads. This sample yields over 250,000 distinct CDR3 sequences, of which 22% are seen a single time; about 21% belongs to the top ten. Germline loops: CDR1 LNHDA, CDR2 SQIVND (reference sequence). Between the trimmed V and J ends, which lost 1 base and 4 bases, there was a span of 13 bases. The CDR3 length is 15 residues. The receptor was isolated from a human donor in good health (CMV status not recorded). Some clones in this sample may be carry-over from other donors' samples. The J gene is TRBJ1-1, the V gene TRBV19; D perhaps matches TRBD1 (6 bases). Sequenced material: cultured PBMCs, taken from culture after CMV antigen stimulation. This chain's CDR3 is CASSIGTTRGTEAFF. CDR3 nucleotide sequence: TGTGCCAGTAGTATAGGAACAACCAGGGGCACTGAAGCTTTCTTT.